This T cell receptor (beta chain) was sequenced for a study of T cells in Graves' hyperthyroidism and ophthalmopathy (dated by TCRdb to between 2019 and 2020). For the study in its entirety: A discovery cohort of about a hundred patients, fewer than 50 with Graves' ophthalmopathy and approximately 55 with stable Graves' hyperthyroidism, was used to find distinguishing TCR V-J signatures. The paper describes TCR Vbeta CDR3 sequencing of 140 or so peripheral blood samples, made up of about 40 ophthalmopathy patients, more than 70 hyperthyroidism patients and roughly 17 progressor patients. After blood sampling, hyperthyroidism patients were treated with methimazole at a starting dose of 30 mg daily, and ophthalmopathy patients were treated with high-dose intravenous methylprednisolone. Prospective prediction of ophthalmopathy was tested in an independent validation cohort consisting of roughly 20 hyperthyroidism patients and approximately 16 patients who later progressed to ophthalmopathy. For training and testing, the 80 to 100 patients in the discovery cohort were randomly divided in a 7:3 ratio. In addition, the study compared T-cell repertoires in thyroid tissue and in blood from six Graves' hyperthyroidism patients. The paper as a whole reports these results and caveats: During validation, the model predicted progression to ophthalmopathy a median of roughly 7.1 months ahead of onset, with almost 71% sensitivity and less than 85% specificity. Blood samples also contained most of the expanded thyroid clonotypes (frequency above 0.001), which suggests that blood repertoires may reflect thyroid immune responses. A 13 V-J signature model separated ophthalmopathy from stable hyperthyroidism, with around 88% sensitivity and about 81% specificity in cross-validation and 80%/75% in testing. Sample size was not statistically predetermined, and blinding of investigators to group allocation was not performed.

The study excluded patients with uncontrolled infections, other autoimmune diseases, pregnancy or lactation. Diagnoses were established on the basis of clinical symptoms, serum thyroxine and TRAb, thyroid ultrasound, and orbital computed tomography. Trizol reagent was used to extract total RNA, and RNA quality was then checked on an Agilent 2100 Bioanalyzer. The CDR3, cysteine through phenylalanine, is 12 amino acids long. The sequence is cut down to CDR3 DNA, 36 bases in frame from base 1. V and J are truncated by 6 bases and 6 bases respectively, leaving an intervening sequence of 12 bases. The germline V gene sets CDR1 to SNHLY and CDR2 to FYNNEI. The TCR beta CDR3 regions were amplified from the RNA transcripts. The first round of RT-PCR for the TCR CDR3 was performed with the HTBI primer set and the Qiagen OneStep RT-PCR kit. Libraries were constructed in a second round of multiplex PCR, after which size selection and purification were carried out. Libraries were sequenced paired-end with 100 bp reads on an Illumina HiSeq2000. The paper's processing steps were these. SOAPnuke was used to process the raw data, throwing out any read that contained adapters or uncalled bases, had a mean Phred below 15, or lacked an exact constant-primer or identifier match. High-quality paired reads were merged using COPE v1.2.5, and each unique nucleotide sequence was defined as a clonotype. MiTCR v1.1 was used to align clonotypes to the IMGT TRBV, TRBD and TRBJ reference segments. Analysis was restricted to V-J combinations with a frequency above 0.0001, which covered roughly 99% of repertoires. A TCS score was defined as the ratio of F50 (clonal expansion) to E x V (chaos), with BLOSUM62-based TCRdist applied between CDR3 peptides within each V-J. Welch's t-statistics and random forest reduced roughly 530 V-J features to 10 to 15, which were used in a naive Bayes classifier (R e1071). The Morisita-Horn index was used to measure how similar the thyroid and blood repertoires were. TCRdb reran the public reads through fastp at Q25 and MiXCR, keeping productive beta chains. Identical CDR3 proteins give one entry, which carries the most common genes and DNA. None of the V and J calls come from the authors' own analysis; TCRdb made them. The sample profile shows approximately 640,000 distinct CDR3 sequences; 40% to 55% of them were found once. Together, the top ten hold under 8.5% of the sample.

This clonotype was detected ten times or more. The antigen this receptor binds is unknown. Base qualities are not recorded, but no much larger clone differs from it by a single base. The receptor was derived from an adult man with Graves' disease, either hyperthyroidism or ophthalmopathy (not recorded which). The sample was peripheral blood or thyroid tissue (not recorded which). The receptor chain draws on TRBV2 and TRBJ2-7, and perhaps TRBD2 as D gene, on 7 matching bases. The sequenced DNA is TGTGCCAGCAGAAACAGGGAGGGCGAGCAGTACTTC. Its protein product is CASRNREGEQYF.